This paragraph reports one T cell receptor beta chain. Its target is not known. TCRdb keeps only in-frame clones here, not all; method: immunoSEQ multiplex PCR. The sample includes 73,000 or so clones, 82% seen only once; the top ten take less than 0.55%. This sample stems from a study of OX40 agonist ivuxolimab in advanced cancers. General study points: CD8+ T cells showed, on average, more clonal expansion than CD4+ cells.

Trimming cost V 6 bases and J 9 bases; bases outside gene matches: 20. This CDR3 spans 17 amino acids. Germline V gene lookup returns CDR1 MDHEN and CDR2 SYDVKM. Here the sequenced sample was CD4+ or CD8+ T cells sorted from blood, taken in a trial of the OX40 agonist ivuxolimab. This rearrangement joins TRBV28 to TRBJ2-1; 7 bases are a match to TRBD2. The receptor's source is an adult with an advanced solid tumor such as melanoma, head and neck, liver or kidney cancer. The CDR3 bases are TGTGCCAGCAGCTCCCCGGCGGGAGCATCCCACCGTGGTGAGCAGTTCTTC. This codes for CASSSPAGASHRGEQFF.